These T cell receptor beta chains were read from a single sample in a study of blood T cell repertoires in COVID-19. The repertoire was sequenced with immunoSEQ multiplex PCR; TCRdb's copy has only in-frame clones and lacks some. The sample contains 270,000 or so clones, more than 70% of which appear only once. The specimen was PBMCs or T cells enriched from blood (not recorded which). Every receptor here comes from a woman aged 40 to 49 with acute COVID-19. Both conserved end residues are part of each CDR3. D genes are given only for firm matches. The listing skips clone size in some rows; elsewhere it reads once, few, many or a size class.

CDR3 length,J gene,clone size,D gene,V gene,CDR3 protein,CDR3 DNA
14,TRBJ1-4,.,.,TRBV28,CASSPDSTNEKLFF,TGTGCCAGCAGCCCGGACTCAACTAATGAAAAACTGTTTTTT
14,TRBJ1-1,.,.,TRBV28,CASTLIGGNTEAFF,TGTGCCAGCACGCTGATAGGGGGGAACACTGAAGCTTTCTTT
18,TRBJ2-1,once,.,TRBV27,CASNLGQPFQSSYNEQFF,TGTGCCAGCAATTTAGGACAGCCATTTCAAAGTTCCTACAATGAGCAGTTCTTC
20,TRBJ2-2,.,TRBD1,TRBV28,CASSPSGTGRHYSNTGELFF,TGTGCCAGCAGCCCTTCCGGGACAGGGAGACATTATAGTAACACCGGGGAGCTGTTTTTT
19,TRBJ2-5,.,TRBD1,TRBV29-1,CSVEDQAPTGGAGQETQYF,TGCAGCGTTGAAGATCAGGCCCCGACAGGGGGCGCGGGTCAAGAGACCCAGTACTTC
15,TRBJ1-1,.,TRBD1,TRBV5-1,CASSSGGIMNTEAFF,TGCGCCAGCAGCTCAGGGGGCATAATGAACACTGAAGCTTTCTTT
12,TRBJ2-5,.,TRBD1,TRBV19,CARRDREETQYF,TGTGCCAGGAGGGACAGGGAAGAGACCCAGTACTTC
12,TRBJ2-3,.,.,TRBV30,CAWSVFLDTQYF,TGTGCCTGGAGTGTATTCTTAGATACGCAGTATTTT
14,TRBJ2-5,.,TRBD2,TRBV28,CASSLGLAGETQYF,TGTGCCAGCAGTTTAGGACTAGCGGGAGAGACCCAGTACTTC
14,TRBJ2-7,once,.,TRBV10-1,CASSGGQGMYEQYF,TGCGCCAGCAGCGGGGGGCAGGGCATGTACGAGCAGTACTTC
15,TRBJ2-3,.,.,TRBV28,CASSSGLFSTDTQYF,TGTGCCAGCAGTTCGGGACTCTTTAGCACAGATACGCAGTATTTT
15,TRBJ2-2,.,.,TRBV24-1,CATSDLRSFTGELFF,TGTGCCACCAGTGATTTGCGTTCCTTTACCGGGGAGCTGTTTTTT
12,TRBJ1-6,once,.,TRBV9,CASSLGGRGLHF,TGTGCCAGCAGCTTAGGTGGGCGGGGTCTCCACTTT
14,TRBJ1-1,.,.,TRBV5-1,CASSVGRGFTEAFF,TGCGCCAGCAGCGTAGGCAGGGGATTCACTGAAGCTTTCTTT
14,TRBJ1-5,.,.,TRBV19,CASSIQGPRGPQHF,TGTGCCAGTAGTATTCAGGGGCCCCGCGGGCCCCAGCATTTT
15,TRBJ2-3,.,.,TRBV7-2,CASSLWVGDTDTQYF,TGTGCCAGCAGCTTATGGGTGGGCGACACAGATACGCAGTATTTT
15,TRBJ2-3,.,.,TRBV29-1,CSVEGRSGPSDTQYF,TGCAGCGTTGAAGGCCGTAGCGGCCCCTCGGATACGCAGTATTTT
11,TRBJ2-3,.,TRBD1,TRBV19,CASAGGPLEYF,TGTGCCAGTGCAGGGGGCCCTTTGGAGTATTTT
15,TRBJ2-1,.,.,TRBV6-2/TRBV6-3,CASSSSQRLNNEQFF,TGTGCCAGCAGTAGCTCCCAGCGGCTGAACAATGAGCAGTTCTTC
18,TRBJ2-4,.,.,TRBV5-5,CASSYRWGVNLAKNIQYF,TGTGCCAGCAGCTATCGATGGGGAGTGAACCTAGCCAAAAACATTCAGTACTTC
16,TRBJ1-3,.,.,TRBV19,CASRRREGIRGNTIYF,TGTGCCAGTAGGCGGAGGGAGGGAATACGTGGAAACACCATATATTTT
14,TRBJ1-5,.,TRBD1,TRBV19,CASSMGTGEQPQHF,TGTGCCAGTAGTATGGGGACAGGGGAACAGCCCCAGCATTTT
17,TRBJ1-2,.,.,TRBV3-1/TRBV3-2,CASSQDPATGNIYGYTF,TGTGCCAGCAGCCAAGACCCCGCGACAGGCAACATCTACGGCTACACCTTC
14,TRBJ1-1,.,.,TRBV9,CASSVAGRNTEAFF,TGTGCCAGCAGCGTAGCTGGCCGAAACACTGAAGCTTTCTTT
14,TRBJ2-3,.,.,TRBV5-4,CASSWPGVPDTQYF,TGTGCCAGCAGCTGGCCCGGAGTTCCAGATACGCAGTATTTT
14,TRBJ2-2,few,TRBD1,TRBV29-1,CSVRGQGYTGELFF,TGCAGCGTGAGGGGACAGGGGTACACCGGGGAGCTGTTTTTT
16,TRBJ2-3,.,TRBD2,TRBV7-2,CASSLGTSGFTDTQYF,TGTGCCAGCAGCTTAGGGACTAGCGGCTTCACAGATACGCAGTATTTT
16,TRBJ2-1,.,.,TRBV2,CASGGDRDFPFDEQFF,TGTGCCAGCGGAGGCGACCGGGACTTTCCCTTCGATGAGCAGTTCTTC
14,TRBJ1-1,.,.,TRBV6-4,CAPGGQGLNTEAFF,TGTGCCCCCGGTGGGCAGGGATTAAACACTGAAGCTTTCTTT
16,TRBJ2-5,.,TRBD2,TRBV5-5,CASMASGIFYRETQYF,TGTGCCAGCATGGCTAGCGGAATATTCTACCGGGAGACCCAGTACTTC
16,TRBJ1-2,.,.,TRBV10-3,CAISERDTALIFGYTF,TGTGCCATCAGTGAGAGGGACACGGCTCTGATATTTGGCTACACCTTC
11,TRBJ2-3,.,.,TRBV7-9,CASSFLDTQYF,TGTGCCAGCAGCTTCCTAGATACGCAGTATTTT
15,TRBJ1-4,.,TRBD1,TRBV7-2,CASSFVRDRGEKLFF,TGTGCCAGCAGCTTCGTCCGGGACAGGGGTGAAAAACTGTTTTTT
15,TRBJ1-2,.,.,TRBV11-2,CASSALQGRSYGYTF,TGTGCCAGCAGCGCGTTACAGGGACGATCGTATGGCTACACCTTC
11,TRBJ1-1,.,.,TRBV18,CASSLRGQAFF,TGTGCCAGCTCACTAAGGGGTCAAGCTTTCTTT
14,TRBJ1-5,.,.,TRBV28,CASSQGLGGQPQHF,TGTGCCAGCAGCCAGGGGCTCGGCGGTCAGCCCCAGCATTTT
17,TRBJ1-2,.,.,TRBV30,CAWGESGLYFWSYGYTF,TGTGCCTGGGGGGAGTCAGGCCTATATTTTTGGAGCTATGGCTACACCTTC
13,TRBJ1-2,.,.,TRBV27,CASSSLSFNGYTF,TGTGCCAGCAGTTCCCTATCTTTTAATGGCTACACCTTC
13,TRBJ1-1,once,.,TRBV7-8,CASNPGVNTEAFF,TGTGCCAGCAACCCCGGGGTGAACACTGAAGCTTTCTTT
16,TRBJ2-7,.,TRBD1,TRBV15,CATSRDGGTGRYEQYF,TGTGCCACCAGCAGAGATGGGGGGACAGGCCGCTACGAGCAGTACTTC